The 21 T cell receptor beta chains reported below all come from one sample, sequenced in a study of cytomegalovirus exposure and HLA in healthy donors. Researchers ran the PCR with 60 Vbeta and 13 Jbeta primers. TCRdb's table, derived via immunoSEQ multiplex PCR, lists solely in-frame clones and lacks some. In the table there are approximately 120,000 clones, 81% of which are singletons. The source material was PBMCs. The receptors come from a woman in her twenties or thirties in good health and CMV-seronegative.

This chain uses TRBV27 with TRBJ2-5; D unclear. The CDR3 runs to 13 residues. Between the trimmed V and J ends, which lost 4 bases and 2 bases, there was a span of 8 bases. Germline V gene lookup returns CDR1 MNHEY and CDR2 SMNVEV (reference sequence). The CDR3 DNA follows: TGTGCCAGCAGTTATAACGGGCAAGAGACCCAGTACTTC. Its translation: CASSYNGQETQYF.

Comments on this clone: One end of the junction varies from germline; a read error may be responsible. Other DNA sequences in this specimen translate into the identical CDR3. This chain connects TRBV18 to TRBJ1-2, with TRBD1 matching 7 bases. The germline V gene encodes CDR1 KGHSH and CDR2 LQKENI. CDR3 length: 14 residues. The CDR3 loop reads CASSPQPTGDGYTF. In nucleotides, the CDR3 is TGTGCCAGCTCGCCACAGCCCACAGGGGACGGCTACACCTTC.

The genes are TRBV7-2 and TRBJ2-7; D ambiguous. Germline V gene data show CDR1 as SGHTA and CDR2 as FQGNSA. The CDR3 length is 14 residues. Trimming left V 3 bases short and J 5 bases short, with 14 bases between. In nucleotides, the CDR3 is TGTGCCAGCAGCTTGCGGCAGTCCCTTCACGAGCAGTACTTC. Its translation: CASSLRQSLHEQYF. The variable domain in full, with the rest retrieved from reference TRBV7-2 and TRBJ2-7, is GAGVSQSPSNKVTEKGKDVELRCDPISGHTALYWYRQSLGQGLEFLIYFQGNSAPDKSGLPSDRFSAERTGGSVSTLTIQRTQQEDSAVYLCASSLRQSLHEQYFGPGTRLTVT.

This clone was counted between two and nine times. The chain combines TRBV4-2 with TRBJ2-2, with D possibly matching TRBD2 (6 bases). Trimming pared 1 base from V and 1 base from J, leaving 16 bases between. The CDR3 sequence is 18 residues long. CDR1 and CDR2 (germline): LGHNA, YNFKEQ. For the CDR3, the DNA is TGTGCCAGCAGCCAAGTCCCCTTGATTAGCGGGAACACCGGGGAGCTGTTTTTT. It is translated as CASSQVPLISGNTGELFF.

The chain joins TRBV7-2 to TRBJ2-1; D not resolved. V was trimmed by 3 bases and J by 0 bases, leaving 9 bases between them. This CDR3 region has 15 residues. Germline CDR1 SGHTA, CDR2 FQGNSA. Here the CDR3 DNA reads TGTGCCAGCAGCTTTCAAAGGAGCTCCTACAATGAGCAGTTCTTC. Its translation: CASSFQRSSYNEQFF. The whole variable domain, filled in from reference TRBV7-2 and TRBJ2-1, reads GAGVSQSPSNKVTEKGKDVELRCDPISGHTALYWYRQSLGQGLEFLIYFQGNSAPDKSGLPSDRFSAERTGGSVSTLTIQRTQQEDSAVYLCASSFQRSSYNEQFFGPGTRLTVL.

The chain joins TRBV5-6 to TRBJ2-3; maybe TRBD2 (5 bases). V gave up 2 bases and J gave up 2 bases, with 12 bases separating them. This CDR3 has 15 residues. Looked up from germline, CDR1 is SGHDT and CDR2 is YYEEEE. The CDR3 spells CASSFETDFTDTQYF. DNA of the CDR3: TGTGCCAGCAGCTTTGAGACGGACTTCACAGATACGCAGTATTTT.

The sample holds one count of this clone. The chain uses TRBV4-1 and TRBJ1-1, with D perhaps matching TRBD1 (5 bases). CDR1 and CDR2 (germline): MGHRA, YSYEKL. Trimming removed 0 bases at V and 4 bases at J, with 12 bases between. CDR3 length: 15 residues. CDR3 residues: CASSQDAGGITEAFF. The CDR3, as DNA: TGCGCCAGCAGCCAAGATGCGGGGGGAATCACTGAAGCTTTCTTT.

V and J are TRBV5-1 and TRBJ2-2; 7 bases match TRBD2. J was trimmed by 1 base and V by 3 bases; bases with no gene match: 6. Germline CDR1 and CDR2: SGHRS and YFSETQ. The CDR3 runs to 16 residues. The CDR3 reads CASSSRPSGNTGELFF. The CDR3 DNA is TGCGCCAGCAGCTCGAGGCCTAGCGGGAACACCGGGGAGCTGTTTTTT.

As to this clone: A read error may produce the germline difference seen at one junction end. The chain combines TRBV5-1 with TRBJ2-3; 9 positions match TRBD1. The CDR3 loop spans 18 amino acids. Germline-derived CDR1 and CDR2 are SGHRS and YFSETQ. CDR3 DNA sequence: TGCGCCGGCAGCTTGAGCCCCAACCGGGACAGGGTCCCAGATACGCAGTATTTT. This encodes CAGSLSPNRDRVPDTQYF.

The chain joins TRBV6-1 to TRBJ2-7, with TRBD1 identical over 8 bases. The CDR3 has 15 residues. Germline V gene sequence: CDR1 MNHNS, CDR2 SASEGT. Unmatched junction bases numbered 9, after V lost 7 bases and J lost 1 base. CDR3 loop: CASTPRGTGSYEQYF. DNA of the CDR3: TGTGCCAGCACCCCAAGGGGGACAGGTTCCTACGAGCAGTACTTC.

The rearrangement joins TRBV7-2 to TRBJ2-7; D gene ambiguous. Germline values: CDR1 SGHTA, CDR2 FQGNSA. CDR3 length: 14 amino acids. Trimming removed 1 base at V and 6 bases at J, with 13 bases between. CDR3 nucleotide sequence: TGTGCCAGCAGCTTAGAACTGTCCCCTAGCGAGCAGTACTTC. Protein sequence: CASSLELSPSEQYF.

The chain carries TRBV15 and TRBJ1-2; D may be TRBD1 (6 bases). CDR1 and CDR2 (germline): LNHNV, YYDKDF (reference sequence). This CDR3 is built from 15 residues. V was clipped by 7 bases and J by 4 bases, with 19 bases between them. The CDR3 spells CATNIARGASYGYTF. CDR3 in DNA: TGTGCCACCAACATCGCACGGGGGGCATCCTATGGCTACACCTTC. Full variable domain (outside the CDR3, taken from reference TRBV15 and TRBJ1-2): DAMVIQNPRYQVTQFGKPVTLSCSQTLNHNVMYWYQQKSSQAPKLLFHYYDKDFNNEADTPDNFQSRRPNTSFCFLDIRSPGLGDTAMYLCATNIARGASYGYTFGSGTRLTVV.

The genes are TRBV29-1 and TRBJ2-7; D gene ambiguous. The CDR3 covers 13 residues. Trimming removed 3 bases from V and 0 bases from J, with 9 bases in between. The germline V gene encodes CDR1 SQVTM and CDR2 ANQGSEA. CDR3: CSVDKTDSYEQYF. Written as DNA, the CDR3 is TGCAGCGTTGATAAAACAGACTCCTACGAGCAGTACTTC.

The chain couples TRBV29-1 to TRBJ2-7; D is perhaps TRBD1 (6 bases). Germline assignment: CDR1 SQVTM and CDR2 ANQGSEA. The CDR3 runs 12 residues. V was pared by 5 bases and J by 0 bases, with 8 bases between. The CDR3 region has the DNA TGCAGCGTTTGGACAGCCTCCTACGAGCAGTACTTC. This gives the protein CSVWTASYEQYF.

This clone was seen more than once but under ten times. This chain connects TRBV29-1 to TRBJ2-7; 8 bases are shared with TRBD2. Unmatched junction bases numbered 4, after V lost 6 bases and J lost 0 bases. Germline V gene lookup returns CDR1 SQVTM and CDR2 ANQGSEA. This CDR3 comprises 13 residues. CDR3 nucleotide sequence: TGCAGCGTCCGGACTAGCTCCTCCTACGAGCAGTACTTC. Residues: CSVRTSSSYEQYF.

This chain joins TRBV19 and TRBJ1-1; D is perhaps TRBD1 (6 bases). The CDR3 contains 15 residues. Germline CDR1 and CDR2: LNHDA and SQIVND (reference sequence). V was cut by 3 bases and J by 1 base, with 12 bases left in between. The CDR3 spells CASSMGAIRNTEAFF. CDR3 nucleotides: TGTGCCAGTAGTATGGGGGCTATAAGGAACACTGAAGCTTTCTTT.

This rearrangement joins TRBV5-4 to TRBJ2-6; D is perhaps TRBD1 (5 bases). From germline, CDR1 is SGHNT and CDR2 YYREEE (reference sequence). This CDR3 is 15 amino acids long. V was cut by 2 bases and J by 15 bases, with 21 bases left in between. CDR3 protein: CASSLSRTESGYLTF. CDR3 coding DNA: TGTGCCAGCAGCTTATCACGGACGGAATCAGGGTACCTGACTTTC.

The V gene is TRBV7-9, the J gene TRBJ1-1, with TRBD1 matching 10 bases. V gave up 5 bases and J gave up 5 bases; unmatched junction bases: 11. Germline V gene sequence: CDR1 SEHNR, CDR2 FQNEAQ (reference sequence). The CDR3 is 16 amino acids. The CDR3 region is CASSPPGQGRRTEAFF. The CDR3 DNA reads TGTGCCAGCAGCCCCCCGGGACAGGGGAGAAGAACTGAAGCTTTCTTT. The full variable domain, its missing parts supplied by reference TRBV7-9 and TRBJ1-1, is DTGVSQNPRHKITKRGQNVTFRCDPISEHNRLYWYRQTLGQGPEFLTYFQNEAQLEKSRLLSDRFSAERPKGSFSTLEIQRTEQGDSAMYLCASSPPGQGRRTEAFFGQGTRLTVV.

CDR3 coding DNA: TGTGCCAGCAGTTCCTCAGGGGGAACTTACAATGAGCAGTTCTTC. As protein: CASSSSGGTYNEQFF. V usage is TRBV6-5 and J usage is TRBJ2-1; 7 bases line up with TRBD1. The V segment lost 4 bases and the J segment 4 bases; nucleotides outside the gene matches: 7. CDR3 length: 15 amino acids. CDR1 is MNHEY and CDR2 is SVGAGI in the germline V gene.

This clone was seen just once. The chain uses TRBV7-2 and TRBJ2-1; TRBD2 matches at 15 bases. Trimming removed 10 bases from V and 7 bases from J; junction bases left unmatched: 11. Germline V lookup: CDR1 SGHTA, CDR2 FQGNSA. The length of the CDR3 is 16 residues. CDR3: CAMEDTGLAGGNEQFF. CDR3 bases: TGTGCCATGGAGGACACGGGACTAGCGGGAGGAAATGAGCAGTTCTTC.

The chain joins TRBV18 to TRBJ1-5; D ambiguous. Trimming took 2 bases from V and 0 from J, leaving 5 bases between them. Germline CDR1 KGHSH, CDR2 LQKENI. The CDR3 extends over 14 amino acids. CDR3 amino acids: CASSPVYSNQPQHF. CDR3 DNA: TGTGCCAGCTCACCAGTTTATAGCAATCAGCCCCAGCATTTT.